This TCR beta chain was captured in a study of resident and recirculating memory T cells in vitiligo. In the study overall: Samples were epidermis from two lesional and two nonlesional sites, plus PBMCs.

CDR1 and CDR2 from the germline V gene are MNHNS and SASEGT. This CDR3 is 13 amino acids long. Trimming took 6 bases from V and 0 from J, leaving 9 bases between them. Comments on this clone: Its antigen remains unidentified.

Findings and limits, study-wide: No unique dominant TCR clone was found in vitiligo lesions.

Produced via immunoSEQ multiplex PCR; TCRdb's table is partial and in-frame only. The sample includes fewer than 80,000 clones, 91% of them seen just once. Stable patients also lacked confetti depigmentation, a sign of active vitiligo. Patients who had received treatment within the previous three months were excluded. The chain uses TRBV6-1 and TRBJ2-7, with no clear D. Sequencing used blood. This TCR came from a male donor with vitiligo. CDR3 nucleotide sequence: TGTGCCAGCAGCCTAAGCGCCTCCTACGAGCAGTACTTC. This translates into CASSLSASYEQYF.